This is a list of T cell receptor beta chains from one sample in a study of beta chain features in type 1 diabetes. TCRdb's copy holds only in-frame clones and misses some; the assay was immunoSEQ multiplex PCR. The sample contains around 280,000 clones, approximately 16% of which appear only once. The sample consisted of naive CD4+ T cells from blood. The receptors stem from a man between 18 and 35 years old with type 1 diabetes. The conserved cysteine and the conserved F or W are not part of the CDR3 here. A D gene is named only where the DNA matches it firmly.

v_call,d_call,j_call,cdr3_aa
TRBV28,-,TRBJ2-2,ASTTSNTGELF
TRBV11-2,-,TRBJ2-2,ASSLDFGVYGSTGELF
TRBV5-4,-,TRBJ2-3,ASSLAPSRGTDTQY
TRBV2,TRBD1,TRBJ1-5,ASRTGLNQPQH
TRBV4-3,-,TRBJ1-5,ASSQDEAQPQH
TRBV28,TRBD1,TRBJ2-7,ASRGDRVEQY
TRBV5-1,-,TRBJ2-7,ASSLGRARMISSWEQY
TRBV7-2,TRBD1,TRBJ1-2,ASSSRLRDRDGYT
TRBV28,TRBD1,TRBJ2-2,ASYQGAGGELF
TRBV19,TRBD1,TRBJ2-7,ASSRTGWDEQY
TRBV5-1,TRBD1,TRBJ2-7,ASRWLGGKDEQY
TRBV29-1,TRBD2,TRBJ2-7,SVRNGNPGGKQY
TRBV7-8,-,TRBJ2-1,ASSSYRNDNEQF
TRBV7-8,TRBD2,TRBJ2-1,ASSLVRGAYNEQF
TRBV7-2,-,TRBJ2-7,ASSLEAASYYEQY
TRBV15,-,TRBJ2-3,ATSRDRASRARQY
TRBV29-1,-,TRBJ2-7,SVAPLAVFHEQY
TRBV19,-,TRBJ2-6,ASTPMSGANVLT
TRBV9,TRBD2,TRBJ2-5,ASSATPLAGAETQY
TRBV7-9,-,TRBJ2-5,ASSLVEETQY
TRBV19,TRBD2,TRBJ2-1,ASSSGRAKDEQF
TRBV7-2,TRBD1,TRBJ1-4,ASSRTGQEEKLF
TRBV6-5,-,TRBJ1-5,ASSYGGAQPQH
TRBV5-4,-,TRBJ1-1,ASSPLRVGTEAF
TRBV7-8,TRBD2,TRBJ2-3,ASSPLGLAGSGTQY
TRBV5-1,-,TRBJ2-3,ASSLNRQARNTQY
TRBV7-9,-,TRBJ2-7,ASSSGDEQY
TRBV5-1,-,TRBJ2-3,ASSDRPTSTDTQY
TRBV7-2,TRBD2,TRBJ2-1,ASSPRALAGVYEQF
TRBV5-1,TRBD2,TRBJ2-3,ASSSRTSGSFADTQY
TRBV19,TRBD2,TRBJ2-1,ASSRPGLVDEQF
TRBV9,-,TRBJ1-2,ASSARRQEIRDGYT
TRBV29-1,TRBD1,TRBJ1-1,SVSPGQGMNTEAF
TRBV5-4,TRBD2,TRBJ2-3,ASSSSGRADTQY
TRBV7-2,-,TRBJ1-3,ASSPHKGDTIY
TRBV28,-,TRBJ2-2,ASTLKGVTGELF
TRBV5-1,-,TRBJ2-7,ASSLYGSSYEQY
TRBV10-3,TRBD2,TRBJ2-1,AISESGAGGNEQF
TRBV7-6,TRBD1,TRBJ1-1,ASSLEGAGLNTEAF
TRBV5-1,TRBD2,TRBJ2-3,ASSLVSGRGQDTQY
TRBV10-3,-,TRBJ2-3,ATSRVPDTQY
TRBV6-5,-,TRBJ1-5,ASSRGLAGNQPQH
TRBV29-1,TRBD1,TRBJ1-1,SVARGPNTEAF
TRBV5-1,TRBD2,TRBJ2-1,ASSLSRDYNNEQF
TRBV29-1,-,TRBJ1-1,SVLRQDRNTEAF
TRBV9,TRBD2,TRBJ2-7,ASSVAGTSGIYEQY
TRBV6-5,-,TRBJ1-1,ASSYSSTRTEAF
TRBV4-1,TRBD2,TRBJ2-7,ASSPGPLAVHAYEQY
TRBV5-1,TRBD2,TRBJ2-1,ASSSSGGGFEQF
TRBV5-1,-,TRBJ2-3,ASSARGGATDTQY
TRBV19,TRBD1,TRBJ2-7,AVGGTGTHEQY
TRBV19,TRBD1,TRBJ1-5,ASRLGQGGNQPQH
TRBV28,-,TRBJ2-7,ASTLGRESSYEQY
TRBV11-1,-,TRBJ2-7,ASSLPHGTHDYEQY
TRBV14,-,TRBJ1-2,ASSPGPNYGYT